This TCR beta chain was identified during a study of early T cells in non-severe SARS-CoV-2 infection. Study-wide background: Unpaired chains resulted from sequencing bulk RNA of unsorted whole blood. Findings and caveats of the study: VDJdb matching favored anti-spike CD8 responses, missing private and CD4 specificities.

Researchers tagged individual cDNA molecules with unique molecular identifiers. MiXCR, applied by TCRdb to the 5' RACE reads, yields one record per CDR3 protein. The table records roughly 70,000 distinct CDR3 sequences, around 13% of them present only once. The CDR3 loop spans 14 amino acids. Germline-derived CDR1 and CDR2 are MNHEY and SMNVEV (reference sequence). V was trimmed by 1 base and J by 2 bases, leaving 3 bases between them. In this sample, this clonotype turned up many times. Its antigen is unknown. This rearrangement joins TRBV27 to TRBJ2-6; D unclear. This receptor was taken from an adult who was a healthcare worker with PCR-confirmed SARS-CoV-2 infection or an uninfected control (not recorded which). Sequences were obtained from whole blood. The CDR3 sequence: CASSLFTGANVLTF. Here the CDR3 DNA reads TGTGCCAGCAGTTTATTTACTGGGGCCAACGTCCTGACTTTC.